The TCR beta chain under discussion was sequenced for a study of PD-L1 blockade in urothelial cancer. The table came from immunoSEQ multiplex PCR; TCRdb's copy has only in-frame clones and leaves some out. The sample lists tens of thousands of clones, 87% occurring once. This clone was counted once. Germline values: CDR1 SGHRS, CDR2 YFSETQ. The CDR3 loop spans 16 amino acids. Trimming cost V 0 bases and J 2 bases, with 13 bases left between them. The starting material was PBMCs, obtained around atezolizumab (anti-PD-L1) treatment. The receptor's source is a woman aged 70-85 years with urothelial cancer. This chain links TRBV5-1 with TRBJ2-3; D unresolved. CDR3 sequence reads: CASSLGQATATDTQYF. Written as DNA, the CDR3 is TGCGCCAGCAGCTTGGGGCAGGCCACCGCCACAGATACGCAGTATTTT. The full variable domain, in which reference TRBV5-1 and TRBJ2-3 provide the parts outside the CDR3, is KAGVTQTPRYLIKTRGQQVTLSCSPISGHRSVSWYQQTPGQGLQFLFEYFSETQRNKGNFPGRFSGRQFSNSRSEMNVSTLELGDSALYLCASSLGQATATDTQYFGPGTRLTVL.